This is a list of T cell receptor beta chains from one sample in a study of human T cells and chemical hapten exposure. In TCRdb, the RACE reads were re-called with MiXCR into one record per CDR3 protein. The table shows 120,000 or so distinct CDR3 sequences, with about 11% occurring only once. Sample: whole blood, taken in connection with sensitization to the hapten diphenylcyclopropenone (DPC). Every receptor here comes from a woman in her forties or fifties with alopecia areata. Some clones in this sample may be carry-over from other donors' samples. CDR3s include the opening cysteine and the closing phenylalanine or tryptophan. A D gene is named only where the DNA matches it firmly. Clone size is not always given. Where it is, it says once, few, many or a class for expanded clones.

cdr3_aa: CASSLDGDLNEQFF; cdr3_nt: TGTGCCAGCAGTTTGGACGGGGACCTCAATGAGCAGTTCTTC; d_call: -; v_call: TRBV12-3/TRBV12-4; clone_size: -; j_call: TRBJ2-1
cdr3_aa: CSASSMAAGAFSDTQYF; cdr3_nt: TGCAGTGCTAGCTCCATGGCGGCGGGGGCCTTTTCAGATACGCAGTATTTT; d_call: -; v_call: TRBV20-1; clone_size: few; j_call: TRBJ2-3
cdr3_aa: CASSHRVAKNIQYF; cdr3_nt: TGTGCCAGCAGTCACAGGGTAGCCAAAAACATTCAGTACTTC; d_call: -; v_call: TRBV28; clone_size: -; j_call: TRBJ2-4
cdr3_aa: CATSQGHGDYGYTF; cdr3_nt: TGTGCCACCTCCCAGGGACACGGTGATTATGGCTACACCTTC; d_call: -; v_call: TRBV13; clone_size: -; j_call: TRBJ1-2
cdr3_aa: CASSRLGDYNSPLHF; cdr3_nt: TGTGCCAGCAGTCGTCTGGGGGACTATAATTCACCCCTCCACTTT; d_call: -; v_call: TRBV6-4; clone_size: many; j_call: TRBJ1-6
cdr3_aa: CASSLVWVQETQYF; cdr3_nt: TGTGCCAGCAGCTTAGTATGGGTACAAGAGACCCAGTACTTC; d_call: -; v_call: TRBV7-2; clone_size: few; j_call: TRBJ2-5
cdr3_aa: CASTLTLRGSYNEQFF; cdr3_nt: TGTGCCAGCACCCTGACCCTCAGGGGCTCCTACAATGAGCAGTTCTTC; d_call: -; v_call: TRBV6-6; clone_size: -; j_call: TRBJ2-1
cdr3_aa: CASSLVSPNTGELFF; cdr3_nt: TGTGCCAGCAGCTTAGTTTCCCCTAACACCGGGGAGCTGTTTTTT; d_call: -; v_call: TRBV7-2; clone_size: many; j_call: TRBJ2-2
cdr3_aa: CAISESRTLQETQYF; cdr3_nt: TGTGCCATCAGTGAGAGCCGGACTCTCCAAGAGACCCAGTACTTC; d_call: -; v_call: TRBV10-3; clone_size: few; j_call: TRBJ2-5
cdr3_aa: CASRLSYNEQFF; cdr3_nt: TGTGCCAGCCGTTTATCCTACAATGAGCAGTTCTTC; d_call: -; v_call: TRBV12-3/TRBV12-4; clone_size: -; j_call: TRBJ2-1